This entry features one TCR beta chain sequence. This sample is drawn from a study of T cell changes during pregnancy in multiple sclerosis. This CDR3 contains 17 residues. Germline assignment: CDR1 MNHNS and CDR2 SASEGT. After removal of 4 bases from V and 3 bases from J, the junction contained 11 bases not matched to a gene. The protocol was immunoSEQ multiplex PCR, while the TCRdb copy is restricted to in-frame clones and leaves out a portion. This sample has more than 35,000 clones; 92% occur once, and the top ten carry about 0.8%. This chain connects TRBV6-1 to TRBJ1-1, with 10 bases fitting TRBD1. Sequencing used CD4+ T cells from peripheral blood mononuclear cells, obtained in the third trimester of pregnancy. The source of this sequence is a female donor with multiple sclerosis, enrolled in a pregnancy study. The CDR3 DNA reads TGTGCCAGCAGTGGCCGGGACAGGGGCCACTGGGACACTGAAGCTTTCTTT. Protein: CASSGRDRGHWDTEAFF.